The T cell receptor beta chain under discussion was sequenced for a study of T cell changes during pregnancy in multiple sclerosis. CDR3 length: 14 amino acids. The V gene's germline CDR1 is SQVTM and CDR2 ANQGSEA. V was shortened by 6 bases and J by 4 bases, with 18 bases between the two germline ends. Assay used: immunoSEQ multiplex PCR; TCRdb lists only in-frame clones, some missing. The profile shows approximately 40,000 clones, about 90% of them singletons. This chain links TRBV29-1 with TRBJ2-5; possible D gene TRBD1, 6 bases. The sequence was collected from a female donor with multiple sclerosis, enrolled in a pregnancy study. Here the sequenced sample was CD4+ T cells from peripheral blood mononuclear cells, taken in the third trimester of pregnancy. CDR3 residues: CSVVGAEGGETQYF. The CDR3 DNA reads TGCAGCGTCGTGGGGGCCGAAGGAGGAGAGACCCAGTACTTC.